This T cell receptor beta chain was profiled in a study of T-cell memory formation after mild COVID-19. Using its own MiXCR run on the 5' RACE reads, TCRdb lists one record per CDR3 protein. This table has about 120,000 distinct CDR3 sequences, 16% appearing once. Deletions cut 6 bases from V and 5 bases from J, with 10 bases between. CDR3 size: 12 residues. Source material: PBMCs or a T cell subset sorted from them (not recorded which). The rearrangement joins TRBV12-3 or TRBV12-4 to TRBJ2-5; D ambiguous. The receptor's source is an adult woman who had mild COVID-19 (a few samples of this study predate the infection). Cell type and time point are not known. The CDR3 region is CASRRRAETQYF. The CDR3 nucleotides read TGTGCCAGCAGGAGACGGGCGGAGACCCAGTACTTC.